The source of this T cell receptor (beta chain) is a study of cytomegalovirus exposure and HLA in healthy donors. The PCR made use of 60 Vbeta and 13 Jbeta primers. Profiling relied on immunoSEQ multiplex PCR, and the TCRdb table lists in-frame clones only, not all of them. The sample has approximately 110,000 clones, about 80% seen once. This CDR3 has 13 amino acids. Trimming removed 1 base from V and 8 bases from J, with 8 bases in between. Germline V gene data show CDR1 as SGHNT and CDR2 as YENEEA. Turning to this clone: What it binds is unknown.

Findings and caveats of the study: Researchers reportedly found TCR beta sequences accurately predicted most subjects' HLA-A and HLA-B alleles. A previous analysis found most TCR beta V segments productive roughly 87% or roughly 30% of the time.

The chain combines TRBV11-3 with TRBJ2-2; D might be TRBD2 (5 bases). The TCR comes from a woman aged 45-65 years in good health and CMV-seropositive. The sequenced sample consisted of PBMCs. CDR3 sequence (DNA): TGTGCCAGCAGCTTAGCGAGGGCGGGGGAGCTGTTTTTT. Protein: CASSLARAGELFF. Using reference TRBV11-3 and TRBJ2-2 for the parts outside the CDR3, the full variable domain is EAGVVQSPRYKIIEKKQPVAFWCNPISGHNTLYWYLQNLGQGPELLIRYENEEAVDDSQLPKDRFSAERLKGVDSTLKIQPAELGDSAVYLCASSLARAGELFFGEGSRLTVL.